This TCR beta chain was observed in a study of CD8+CD57+ T cells in acquired aplastic anemia. Study summary: Sorted CD4+ and CD8+ cells yielded 3.2 ug of DNA on average.

For CDR3 and TCR beta VDJ profiling, genomic DNA was the template used. TCRdb reprocessed the reads with MiXCR, giving one entry per CDR3 protein. The profile shows 150,000 to 200,000 distinct CDR3 sequences, around 65% of them singletons. Germline CDR1 and CDR2: SGHDT and YYEEEE. Trimming removed 4 bases from V and 0 bases from J, with 11 bases in between. This CDR3 comprises 14 residues. This clonotype has a single count. The target antigen is unknown. Study-wide findings and caveats: Patients were compared with controls for CD8+ Simpson's diversity, and no significant difference emerged. Patients and controls shared twenty-nine CD8+ CDR3 sequences.

Sequencing was carried out using sorted CD4+, CD8+, or CD8+CD57+ T cells (not recorded which) from PBMCs. This sequence originates from a human donor with severe aplastic anemia or a healthy control (not recorded which). The rearrangement uses TRBV5-6 and TRBJ2-7; a possible D gene is TRBD1 (5 bases). The CDR3 spells CASSPGLSSYEQYF. In DNA form, the CDR3 reads TGTGCCAGCAGCCCAGGGTTGAGCTCCTACGAGCAGTACTTC.